The 29 T cell receptor beta chains below come from one sample, sequenced in a study of cytomegalovirus exposure and HLA in healthy donors. The PCR was carried out with 60 Vbeta primers and 13 Jbeta primers. Sequencing used immunoSEQ multiplex PCR; TCRdb keeps in-frame clones, though not all of them. The sample records approximately 120,000 clones, around 78% being singletons. Specimen: PBMCs. These receptors were obtained from a man between 40 and 49 years old in good health and CMV-seronegative.

The chain couples TRBV6-6 to TRBJ2-5; D is possibly TRBD1 (6 bases). The J call could be wrong; TRBJ2-7 is a better fit for the DNA end. This CDR3 has 13 amino acids. CDR1 is MNHNY, CDR2 SVGAGI, per germline (reference sequence). CDR3 in amino acids: CASRQGAGYEQYF. The CDR3 nucleotides read TGTGCCAGCAGACAGGGTGCAGGGTACGAGCAGTACTTC.

The V and J genes are TRBV6-5 and TRBJ1-6, with D possibly TRBD1 on 5 matching bases. This CDR3 has 14 amino acids. Germline CDR1 is MNHEY and CDR2 is SVGAGI. Trimming shortened V by 3 bases and J by 7 bases, and 10 bases separated the two germline ends. The CDR3 coding sequence is TGTGCCAGCAGTTATGTGGGGGGAAATTCACCCCTCCACTTT. It codes for CASSYVGGNSPLHF.

This rearrangement joins TRBV29-1 to TRBJ2-7; D gene unclear. This CDR3 has 10 amino acids. Trimming removed 5 bases from V and 5 bases from J, with 7 bases in between. Germline CDR1 reads SQVTM; CDR2 reads ANQGSEA. CDR3: CSVLSDEQYF. DNA for the CDR3: TGCAGCGTTTTATCTGACGAGCAGTACTTC.

V is TRBV9 and J is TRBJ1-2; tentatively, D is TRBD1 (6 bases). The germline V gene encodes CDR1 SGDLS and CDR2 YYNGEE. V lost 0 bases and J 7 bases, leaving 13 bases between the germline ends. This CDR3 spans 14 amino acids. This CDR3 reads CASSVATGSGGYTF. CDR3 DNA: TGTGCCAGCAGCGTAGCAACAGGGTCGGGTGGCTACACCTTC. The full variable domain, completed using reference TRBV9 and TRBJ1-2, is DSGVTQTPKHLITATGQRVTLRCSPRSGDLSVYWYQQSLDQGLQFLIQYYNGEERAKGNILERFSAQQFPDLHSELNLSSLELGDSALYFCASSVATGSGGYTFGSGTRLTVV.

The genes are TRBV4-1 and TRBJ1-6; D remains ambiguous. The germline gives CDR1 MGHRA, CDR2 YSYEKL. Trimming pared 0 bases from V and 8 bases from J, leaving 5 bases between. The CDR3 covers 13 residues. CDR3 sequence reads: CASSQDPYSPLHF. The CDR3 nucleotides are TGCGCCAGCAGCCAAGATCCCTATTCACCCCTCCACTTT.

V gene TRBV7-2 combines with J gene TRBJ1-5; the D is unclear. Between the trimmed V and J ends, which lost 3 bases and 5 bases, there was a span of 8 bases. Germline-derived CDR1 and CDR2 are SGHTA and FQGNSA. This CDR3 comprises 13 residues. Here the CDR3 DNA reads TGTGCCAGCAGCTTCTCGGGAGATCAGCCCCAGCATTTT. It specifies CASSFSGDQPQHF.

This clone was found a few times. This rearrangement joins TRBV6-1 to TRBJ2-7; perhaps TRBD1 as D (6 bases). Trimming removed 4 bases at V and 2 bases at J, with 15 bases between. The CDR3 length is 15 residues. In germline, CDR1 is MNHNS, CDR2 SASEGT. The CDR3 DNA follows: TGTGCCAGCAGTGTACAGGGATTTAAAGCCTACGAGCAGTACTTC. This encodes CASSVQGFKAYEQYF.

This clone has just one count. The V call is TRBV19, the J call TRBJ1-3, with 8 bases identical to TRBD1. J gave up 2 bases and V 5 bases, and 20 bases lay outside the gene matches. The CDR3 length is 20 residues. Per germline, CDR1 LNHDA and CDR2 SQIVND (reference sequence). CDR3 nucleotides: TGTGCCAGTAGTGCCAGGCCAGGGGGCTCGTTCCCGCGCCCTGGAAACACCATATATTTT. Encoded protein: CASSARPGGSFPRPGNTIYF.

Worth noting for this clone: Its ends do not fully match the called genes, so a read error is possible. V and J are TRBV7-9 and TRBJ1-1; no firm D call. The V gene's germline CDR1 is SEHNR and CDR2 FQNEAQ (reference sequence). The CDR3 contains 12 residues. This CDR3 reads CSSSQLGAEAFF. CDR3 sequence (DNA): TGTTCCAGCAGCCAGTTGGGCGCTGAAGCTTTCTTT.

The V gene is TRBV27, the J gene TRBJ1-5; D not certain. The length of the CDR3 is 14 residues. The V gene's germline CDR1 is MNHEY and CDR2 SMNVEV (reference sequence). The germline V and J ends were trimmed by 3 bases and 4 bases, with 10 bases remaining between them. The CDR3 region is CASSLTPGNQPQHF. CDR3 bases: TGTGCCAGCAGTTTGACCCCGGGGAATCAGCCCCAGCATTTT.

This chain uses TRBV5-6 with TRBJ1-5, with D perhaps matching TRBD1 (5 bases). Germline loops: CDR1 SGHDT, CDR2 YYEEEE. V lost 0 bases, J lost 4 bases, and 11 bases lay in between. The CDR3 spans 15 residues. The CDR3 region is CASSLVQGGNQPQHF. CDR3 DNA: TGTGCCAGCAGCTTGGTTCAGGGTGGGAATCAGCCCCAGCATTTT.

The chain links TRBV19 to TRBJ2-1; TRBD2 might be the D (7 bases). Germline V gene data show CDR1 as LNHDA and CDR2 as SQIVND (reference sequence). Trimming cost V 6 bases and J 2 bases, with 17 bases left between them. The CDR3 totals 16 residues. The CDR3 reads CASSQGRVSAYNEQFF. The CDR3 nucleotides are TGTGCCAGTAGCCAGGGGAGGGTATCAGCCTACAATGAGCAGTTCTTC.

The chain has TRBV6-5 and TRBJ2-3, with TRBD1 as a possible D gene (5 bases). The ends were cut back, 2 bases at V and 4 bases at J, with 16 bases in the middle. The CDR3 loop spans 16 amino acids. Germline V lookup: CDR1 MNHEY, CDR2 SVGAGI. The CDR3 here is CASSYGYSMGPDTQYF. Written as DNA, the CDR3 is TGTGCCAGCAGTTACGGTTACTCGATGGGGCCAGATACGCAGTATTTT.

V gene TRBV7-8 combines with J gene TRBJ1-6; 7 positions agree with TRBD1. This CDR3 is 16 amino acids long. The trim removed 1 base at V and 5 bases at J, leaving 5 bases unmatched. The V gene's germline CDR1 is SGHVS and CDR2 FQNEAQ. CDR3 sequence (DNA): TGTGCCAGCAGCTTAGTAGCAGGGGGGAATAATTCACCCCTCCACTTT. It encodes CASSLVAGGNNSPLHF.

The chain employs TRBV7-9 and TRBJ1-2; 7 bases are shared with TRBD1. Trimming at V came to 1 base and at J to 7 bases, leaving 3 bases not matched to a gene. This CDR3 contains 13 residues. Germline CDR1 SEHNR, CDR2 FQNEAQ (reference sequence). The CDR3 region is CASSLEGGGGYTF. CDR3 coding DNA: TGTGCCAGCAGCTTAGAAGGGGGCGGTGGCTACACCTTC.

This rearrangement joins TRBV19 to TRBJ2-7; D unclear. This CDR3 has 15 residues. V lost 1 base, J lost 0 bases, and 10 bases lay in between. The germline V gene has CDR1 LNHDA and CDR2 SQIVND (reference sequence). The CDR3 nucleotides read TGTGCCAGTAGTATAGGCCCCTCAGACTCCTACGAGCAGTACTTC. This translates into CASSIGPSDSYEQYF. Supplemented by reference TRBV19 and TRBJ2-7, the full variable domain reads DGGITQSPKYLFRKEGQNVTLSCEQNLNHDAMYWYRQDPGQGLRLIYYSQIVNDFQKGDIAEGYSVSREKKESFPLTVTSAQKNPTAFYLCASSIGPSDSYEQYFGPGTRLTVT.

The chain carries TRBV30 and TRBJ2-1, with 8 bases fitting TRBD1. CDR3 length: 15 residues. Germline V gives CDR1 GTSNPN, CDR2 SVGIG (reference sequence). The J segment lost 5 bases and the V segment lost 3 bases, leaving 9 bases of the junction unmatched. The CDR3 loop reads CAWSGGTGFDNEQFF. DNA for the CDR3: TGTGCCTGGAGCGGCGGGACAGGATTCGACAATGAGCAGTTCTTC.

This clone is a singleton in its sample. One junction end does not reproduce the germline sequence, and a read error may be involved. CDR3 in amino acids: CASTTTGALNFGYTF. The CDR3 DNA reads as TGTGCCAGTACCACGACAGGGGCGCTTAACTTTGGCTACACCTTC. J is TRBJ1-2 and V is TRBV19; 8 bases agree with TRBD1. The CDR3 loop spans 15 amino acids. Per the germline V gene, CDR1 is LNHDA and CDR2 is SQIVND (reference sequence).

The V and J genes are TRBV30 and TRBJ2-7; tentative D call: TRBD1 (5 bases). The CDR3 is 13 amino acids. The V gene lost 3 bases and the J gene lost 4 bases, with 13 bases spanning the gap. Germline assignment: CDR1 GTSNPN and CDR2 SVGIG (reference sequence). Here the CDR3 DNA reads TGTGCCTGGAGGCCACAGGCACCTTACGAGCAGTACTTC. Translating gives CAWRPQAPYEQYF.

V is TRBV19 and J is TRBJ1-1, with TRBD1 as a possible D gene (5 bases). Trimming pared 7 bases from V and 5 bases from J, leaving 20 bases between. Germline loops: CDR1 LNHDA, CDR2 SQIVND (reference sequence). The CDR3 consists of 15 residues. The CDR3 is CASIDTGGVGTEAFF. As DNA, the CDR3 is TGTGCCAGTATTGACACGGGGGGAGTTGGGACTGAAGCTTTCTTT. The full variable domain, in which reference TRBV19 and TRBJ1-1 provide the parts outside the CDR3, is DGGITQSPKYLFRKEGQNVTLSCEQNLNHDAMYWYRQDPGQGLRLIYYSQIVNDFQKGDIAEGYSVSREKKESFPLTVTSAQKNPTAFYLCASIDTGGVGTEAFFGQGTRLTVV.

V usage is TRBV6-4 and J usage is TRBJ2-3; TRBD2 aligns across 12 bases. The CDR3 contains 14 residues. J was trimmed by 6 bases and V by 5 bases; bases with no gene match: 3. CDR1 and CDR2 from the germline V gene are MRHNA and SNTAGT. CDR3 DNA: TGTGCCAGCAGTCCTAGCGGGGGGGCCGATACGCAGTATTTT. Translation: CASSPSGGADTQYF.

J is TRBJ1-6 and V is TRBV4-1; tentatively, D is TRBD1 (6 bases). V was trimmed by 1 base and J by 2 bases, leaving 18 bases between them. Germline lookup yields CDR1 MGHRA and CDR2 YSYEKL. This CDR3 contains 19 residues. This chain's CDR3 is CASSQVAGAGRAYNSPLHF. CDR3 nucleotides: TGCGCCAGCAGCCAAGTGGCAGGGGCTGGGAGGGCCTATAATTCACCCCTCCACTTT.

The chain uses TRBV7-9 and TRBJ2-1, with 13 bases fitting TRBD2. The CDR3 is 19 residues long. V lost 3 bases and J lost 3; bases outside the gene matches: 11. Germline CDR1 and CDR2: SEHNR and FQNEAQ (reference sequence). CDR3 sequence (DNA): TGTGCCAGCAGCTTCCCGACTAGCGGGGGGCCAAGGGACTACAATGAGCAGTTCTTC. Its protein product is CASSFPTSGGPRDYNEQFF.

Comment on this clone: The same CDR3 is also encoded by other DNA sequences in this sample. The V and J genes are TRBV7-9 and TRBJ2-2; TRBD1 matches 10 bases. Looked up from germline, CDR1 is SEHNR and CDR2 is FQNEAQ (reference sequence). The V gene end was trimmed by 5 bases and the J gene end by 4 bases; junction bases not matched to a gene: 4. The length of the CDR3 is 15 residues. The CDR3 region is CASSPWTGGTGELFF. Here the CDR3 DNA reads TGTGCCAGCAGCCCGTGGACAGGGGGCACCGGGGAGCTGTTTTTT.

The chain carries TRBV5-6 and TRBJ1-1, with D perhaps matching TRBD1 (6 bases). Trimming stripped 0 bases from V and 10 bases from J, with 16 bases between. From germline, CDR1 is SGHDT and CDR2 YYEEEE. This CDR3 spans 14 amino acids. The CDR3 coding sequence is TGTGCCAGCAGCTTGGAGGGGACACTGGGGATAGCTTTCTTT. It translates to CASSLEGTLGIAFF.

The gene calls are TRBV7-8 and TRBJ1-2, with 11 bases fitting TRBD1. Germline lookup yields CDR1 SGHVS and CDR2 FQNEAQ. V trimming: 8 bases; J trimming: 3 bases; junction bases outside the gene matches: 5. The CDR3 runs to 14 residues. The CDR3 bases are TGTGCCAGCGGGGACAGGGGGATCGACTATGGCTACACCTTC. This encodes CASGDRGIDYGYTF.

The V call is TRBV9, the J call TRBJ2-5, with 8 bases aligning to TRBD2. The J call may not be correct, given that the DNA end is closer to TRBJ2-7. The germline gives CDR1 SGDLS, CDR2 YYNGEE. The CDR3 runs 14 residues. For the CDR3, the DNA is TGTGCCAGCAGCGTAGGGGCGGGGGGCTACGAGCAGTACTTC. Translating it yields CASSVGAGGYEQYF.

The chain employs TRBV27 and TRBJ1-5; D is uncertain. The V end was cut by 2 bases, the J end by 0 bases, with 8 bases between. Germline V lookup: CDR1 MNHEY, CDR2 SMNVEV (reference sequence). The CDR3 is 15 amino acids. The CDR3 spells CASSLEAVSNQPQHF. The DNA for the CDR3 is TGTGCCAGCAGTTTAGAGGCAGTTAGCAATCAGCCCCAGCATTTT.

The V and J genes are TRBV9 and TRBJ2-7, with D unclear. Germline assignment: CDR1 SGDLS and CDR2 YYNGEE. V gave up 0 bases and J gave up 2 bases, with 12 bases separating them. The CDR3 length is 15 residues. DNA for the CDR3: TGTGCCAGCAGCGTAGATGAGGAGACGGCCTACGAGCAGTACTTC. Translating it yields CASSVDEETAYEQYF.